The text below deals with one T cell receptor beta chain. Its antigen is not yet known. Base qualities were left out, and no much larger clone turns up one base away. This entry is derived from a study of tumor and adjacent non-tumor tissue in lung cancer (dated by TCRdb to between 2017 and 2018). With regard to the full study: The cohort included 12 adenocarcinoma, 2 squamous cell carcinoma and 1 small cell lung cancer patients. Among the approximately 15 patients, ages ranged from about 31 to 80 years, 10 were men and 5 were women, and disease was TNM stage I to III. In total, sequencing yielded fewer than 150 million productive TCRbeta reads, which works out to an average of approximately 4 million reads per sample. For each patient, one tumor sample and one normal lung sample were taken, giving approximately 30 paired specimens that underwent TCRbeta CDR3 sequencing. Using bulk TCRbeta repertoires from some 14 lung cancer patients, the study set lung tumor tissue side by side with matched distant non-tumor lung tissue.

The germline V gene (reference sequence) supplies CDR1 SGHAT and CDR2 FQDESV. Measured from the cysteine to the phenylalanine, the CDR3 is 11 residues long. The kept DNA is CDR3 alone, 33 bases in frame from the first base. On the study overall, not on this receptor specifically: Tumor tissue showed significantly higher TCR diversity (inverse Simpson) than normal lung tissue, at roughly 390 vs 170 (P = 0.0075, Mann-Whitney U test). Only about 15 patients were included in the cohort, and the need for larger samples and more detailed clinical data was noted by the authors. Because peripheral blood was not sequenced, blood TCRbeta repertoires in the lung cancer patients of the study were not examined. A significantly larger cumulative share of the repertoire was made up by the top 100 clones in normal lung than in tumor tissue. The sequencing platform is not named in the methods, and unique molecular identifiers are not mentioned. Younger patients had significantly higher TCR diversity, and higher tumor TCR diversity was associated with shorter overall and disease-free survival.

The library was generated by multiplex PCR. Sequencer: Illumina HiSeq 2500. TCRbeta libraries were constructed through three rounds of nested PCR with primers (Table S4) according to protocols modified from ARM-PCR. PCR products of 200-500 bp were gel-excised and purified with the QIAquick gel extraction kit before sequencing. Processing in the source paper ran as follows. Reads were cleaned with Trimmomatic, merged with FLASH into complete CDR3 sequences, and assigned to V(D)J germline segments with MiTCR. Clonal diversity was computed as the inverse Simpson's index with VDJtools. In-frame sequences lacking a premature stop codon were counted as productive reads. TCRdb trimmed the raw reads at Q25, called clones with MiXCR and kept productive beta chains. Identical CDR3 proteins give one entry, which carries the most common genes and DNA. TCRdb's processing, not the study's, gives the V and J calls here. Present in this sample are under 150,000 distinct CDR3 sequences, around 67% of which were seen just once. 15% to 20% of the sample is held by the ten biggest clonotypes.

RNA was isolated from bulk unsorted tissue, and RNA quality was assessed with a NanoDrop ND-1000 and an Agilent 2100. All donors had newly diagnosed lung cancer, had not received prior chemotherapy, and were admitted for thoracic surgery in China between August and November 2014. Patients who had received previous radiotherapy or chemotherapy, or who had another concurrent cancer, were excluded from the study. Surgical tissue pieces of about 1-2.3 cm3 were preserved in RNAlater solution and were kept at -80 degrees C until use. The receptor was isolated from a man between 60 and 70 years old with small cell lung cancer. The sample taken for sequencing was lung tumor tissue. Recombination linked TRBV11-1 to TRBJ2-1, with the D gene call left open. The DNA sequence is given as TGTACAAGCAGCATAGACAATGAGCAGTTCTTC. Protein translation: CTSSIDNEQFF. Reference TRBV11-1 and TRBJ2-1 genes cover what lies past the CDR3, so the full variable domain is EAEVAQSPRYKITEKSQAVAFWCDPISGHATLYWYRQILGQGPELLVQFQDESVVDDSQLPKDRFSAERLKGVDSTLKIQPAELGDSAMYLCTSSIDNEQFFGPGTRLTVL.